Listed below are T cell receptor beta chains from one sample, sequenced in a study of metastatic and nonmetastatic thyroid tumors. TCRdb re-clonotyped the PCR reads via MiXCR. The profile shows about 16,000 clones, 30% to 40% of them singletons. The source material was tumor tissue. Source of these receptors: a female donor with papillary thyroid cancer or a benign thyroid nodule (not recorded which). Some clones in this sample may be carry-over from other donors' samples. Each CDR3 is given with its conserved first and last residue. The D gene is left open where the match is weak. A row's size may be missing; if present it is once, few, many or a size class.

TGCGCCAGCGGGGGACTAGCGGGGGCCCAAGAGACCCAGTACTTC	CASGGLAGAQETQYF	TRBD2	15	TRBV10-1	TRBJ2-5	-
TGCGCCAGCAGCGTTGGACAGGGCTTAAATTCTAACTATGGCTACACCTTC	CASSVGQGLNSNYGYTF	TRBD1	17	TRBV5-1	TRBJ1-2	-
TGCGCCAGCAGCCCTGCGGACAGGGGGGAAGGGGAAAAACTGTTTTTT	CASSPADRGEGEKLFF	TRBD1	16	TRBV4-1	TRBJ1-4	medium-sized
TGTGCCAGCAGTTTCGCAGAGCTGAACACTGAAGCTTTCTTT	CASSFAELNTEAFF	-	14	TRBV12-3/TRBV12-4	TRBJ1-1	many
TGTGCCAGCAGCGGACCGAACACCGGGGAGCTGTTTTTT	CASSGPNTGELFF	-	13	TRBV7-9	TRBJ2-2	-
TGTGCCAGCAGCTTGGGGAGGGGCCAGGATGGCTACACCTTC	CASSLGRGQDGYTF	-	14	TRBV5-4	TRBJ1-2	many
TGTGCCAGCAGTTTAGACGCAGGGCTCTATGGCTACACCTTC	CASSLDAGLYGYTF	-	14	TRBV27	TRBJ1-2	many
TGTGCCAGCAGTTTTTGGGGGAGCGAGCAGTACTTC	CASSFWGSEQYF	-	12	TRBV12-3/TRBV12-4	TRBJ2-7	-
TGTGCCAGCAGCTTCATCTCAGATACGCAGTATTTT	CASSFISDTQYF	-	12	TRBV28	TRBJ2-3	few
TGTGCCAGCAGCCCCAGCTGGGCAGGGGGGGACTTCTCTGGAAACACCATATATTTT	CASSPSWAGGDFSGNTIYF	TRBD1	19	TRBV4-2	TRBJ1-3	-
TGCAGTGCTAGAGATGCACTCGGACTAGCGGGAACAGATACGCAGTATTTT	CSARDALGLAGTDTQYF	TRBD2	17	TRBV20-1	TRBJ2-3	-
TGTGCCAGTAGTTTCAGGGGCTATGGGGACTATGGCTACACCTTC	CASSFRGYGDYGYTF	-	15	TRBV19	TRBJ1-2	medium-sized
TGTGCCAGCAGCCCAACCACCCTTGGCGGGGAGCTGTTTTTT	CASSPTTLGGELFF	-	14	TRBV4-2	TRBJ2-2	-
TGTGCCAGCTCTCTTAGGACAGGGGCTACTTCACCCCTCCACTTT	CASSLRTGATSPLHF	TRBD1	15	TRBV12-3/TRBV12-4	TRBJ1-6	medium-sized
TGTGCCAGCAGCCGCAAGACTAGCGGGGAGCTGTTTTTT	CASSRKTSGELFF	-	13	TRBV6-1	TRBJ2-2	few
TGTGCCAGCAACCCCCGAGGGAATGACACAGATACGCAGTATTTT	CASNPRGNDTDTQYF	-	15	TRBV27	TRBJ2-3	-
TGTGCCAGCAGCCCGGGATCCTCCTACGAGCAGTACTTC	CASSPGSSYEQYF	-	13	TRBV11-2	TRBJ2-7	medium-sized
TGTGCCATCAGCCGAGACAGATCAATTGAAGCTTTCTTT	CAISRDRSIEAFF	-	13	TRBV10-3	TRBJ1-1	-
TGCGCCAGCAGTGAGTCGTCGGGCCCTGGAAACACCATATATTTT	CASSESSGPGNTIYF	-	15	TRBV10-1	TRBJ1-3	medium-sized
TGTGCCAGCAGTTACTCCCGGGATTTCTATGGCTACACCTTC	CASSYSRDFYGYTF	-	14	TRBV6-5	TRBJ1-2	-
TGTGCCAGTAGTAGCCAGGGTCTCCTCGAGCAGTACTTC	CASSSQGLLEQYF	-	13	TRBV19	TRBJ2-7	few
TGTGCCAGCAGCGAGACAGGGGCCGAGCAGTACTTC	CASSETGAEQYF	TRBD1	12	TRBV7-2	TRBJ2-7	-
TGTGCCAGCAGTTTATCGTTTACAGGATACAATGAGCAGTTCTTC	CASSLSFTGYNEQFF	-	15	TRBV27	TRBJ2-1	few
TGTGCCAGCAGTTACGGGGTAGCGGGAGTATATGAGCAGTACTTC	CASSYGVAGVYEQYF	TRBD2	15	TRBV6-6	TRBJ2-7	-